Listed here is a single T cell receptor beta chain. Here immunoSEQ multiplex PCR was the method, and the copy in TCRdb shows in-frame clones only, minus some. Among under 25,000 clones listed, 85% were seen once. The V end lost 6 bases, the J end lost 0 bases, and 8 bases lay between the germline ends. The length of the CDR3 is 13 residues. These data are taken from a study of preoperative IRX-2 immunotherapy in early breast cancer. Treatment of the sample: preoperative locoregional IRX-2 cytokine immunotherapy. This material consisted of lymph node tissue, taken after IRX-2 immunotherapy. This rearrangement joins TRBV23-1 to TRBJ1-1; no reliable D call. TRBV23-1 is an open reading frame whose function is uncertain. The clonotype comes from a human donor with breast cancer. Here the CDR3 DNA reads TGCGCCAGCAGCTCCCTCATGAACACTGAAGCTTTCTTT. Encoded protein: CASSSLMNTEAFF.